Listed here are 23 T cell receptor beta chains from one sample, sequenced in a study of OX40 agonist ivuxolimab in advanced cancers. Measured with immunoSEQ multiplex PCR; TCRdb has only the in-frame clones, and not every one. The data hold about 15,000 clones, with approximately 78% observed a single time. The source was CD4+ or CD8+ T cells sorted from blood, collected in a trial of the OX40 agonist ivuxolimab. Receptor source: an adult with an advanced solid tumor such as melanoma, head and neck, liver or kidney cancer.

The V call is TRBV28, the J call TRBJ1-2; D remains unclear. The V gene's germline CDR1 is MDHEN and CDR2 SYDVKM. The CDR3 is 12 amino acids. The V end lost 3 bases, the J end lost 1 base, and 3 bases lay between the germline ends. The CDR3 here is CASSFGNYGYTF. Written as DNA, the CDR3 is TGTGCCAGCAGTTTCGGTAACTATGGCTACACCTTC.

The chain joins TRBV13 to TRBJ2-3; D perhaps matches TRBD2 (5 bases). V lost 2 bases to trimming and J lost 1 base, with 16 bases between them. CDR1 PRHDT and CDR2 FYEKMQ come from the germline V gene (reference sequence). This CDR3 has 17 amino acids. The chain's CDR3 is CASSLREWPFGTDTQYF. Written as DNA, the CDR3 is TGTGCCAGCAGCTTACGGGAATGGCCGTTCGGCACAGATACGCAGTATTTT.

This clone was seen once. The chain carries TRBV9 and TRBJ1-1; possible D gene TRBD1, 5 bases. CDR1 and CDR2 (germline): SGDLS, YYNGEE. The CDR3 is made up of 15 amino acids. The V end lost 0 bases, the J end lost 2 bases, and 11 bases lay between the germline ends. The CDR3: CASSVGGGSNTEAFF. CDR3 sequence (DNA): TGTGCCAGCAGCGTAGGTGGGGGGAGTAACACTGAAGCTTTCTTT. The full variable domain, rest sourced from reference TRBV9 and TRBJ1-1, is DSGVTQTPKHLITATGQRVTLRCSPRSGDLSVYWYQQSLDQGLQFLIQYYNGEERAKGNILERFSAQQFPDLHSELNLSSLELGDSALYFCASSVGGGSNTEAFFGQGTRLTVV.

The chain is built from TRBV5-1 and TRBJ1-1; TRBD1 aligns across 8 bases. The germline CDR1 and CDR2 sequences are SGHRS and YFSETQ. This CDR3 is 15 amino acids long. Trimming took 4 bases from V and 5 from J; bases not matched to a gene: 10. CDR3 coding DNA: TGCGCCAGCAGCGACTCCGACAGGGGTGGAACTGAAGCTTTCTTT. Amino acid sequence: CASSDSDRGGTEAFF.

In DNA form, the CDR3 reads TGCAGCGTTGCGGGCTTAGCGGGAGGATTCGATACGCAGTATTTT. It encodes CSVAGLAGGFDTQYF. The chain carries TRBV29-1 and TRBJ2-3, with 10 bases matching TRBD2. The germline gives CDR1 SQVTM, CDR2 ANQGSEA. This CDR3 region has 15 residues. The junction had 10 bases not matched to a gene; V was cut back by 4 bases and J by 6 bases.

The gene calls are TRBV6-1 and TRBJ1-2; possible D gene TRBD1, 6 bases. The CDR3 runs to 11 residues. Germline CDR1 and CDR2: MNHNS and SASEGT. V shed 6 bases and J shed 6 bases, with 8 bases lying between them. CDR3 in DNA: TGTGCCAGCAGGCAGGGGAATGGCTACACCTTC. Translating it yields CASRQGNGYTF.

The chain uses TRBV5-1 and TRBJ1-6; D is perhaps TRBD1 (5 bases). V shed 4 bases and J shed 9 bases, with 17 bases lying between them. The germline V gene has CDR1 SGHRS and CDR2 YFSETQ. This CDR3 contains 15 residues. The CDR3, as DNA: TGCGCCAGCAGCAAAAGAGCGTCTGACAGTTCACCCCTCCACTTT. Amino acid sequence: CASSKRASDSSPLHF.

The CDR3 is CASSFISGSGSGNTIYF. CDR3 coding DNA: TGTGCCAGCAGTTTTATTTCGGGGAGTGGCTCTGGAAACACCATATATTTT. This chain links TRBV27 with TRBJ1-3; D is unclear. Trimming removed 3 bases from V and 0 bases from J, with 15 bases in between. The CDR3 is 17 residues long. CDR1 and CDR2 (germline): MNHEY, SMNVEV (reference sequence).

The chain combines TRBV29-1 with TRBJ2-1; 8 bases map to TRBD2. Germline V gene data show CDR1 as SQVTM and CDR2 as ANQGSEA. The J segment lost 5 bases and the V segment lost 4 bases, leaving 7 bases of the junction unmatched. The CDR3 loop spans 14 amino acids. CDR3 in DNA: TGCAGCGTTGCGTTTTCAGCGGGAGACAATGAGCAGTTCTTC. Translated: CSVAFSAGDNEQFF.

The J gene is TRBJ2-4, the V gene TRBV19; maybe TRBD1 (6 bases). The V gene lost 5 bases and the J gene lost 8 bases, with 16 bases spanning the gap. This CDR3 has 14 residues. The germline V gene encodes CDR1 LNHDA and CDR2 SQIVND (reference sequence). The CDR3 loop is CASSYPGQRDIQYF. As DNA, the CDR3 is TGTGCCAGTAGTTACCCCGGACAGCGCGACATTCAGTACTTC.

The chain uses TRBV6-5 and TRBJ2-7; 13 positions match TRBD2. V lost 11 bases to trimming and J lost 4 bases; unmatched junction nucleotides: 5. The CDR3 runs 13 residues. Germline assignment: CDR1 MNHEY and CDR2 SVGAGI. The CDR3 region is CACGLAGEYEQYF. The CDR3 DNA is TGTGCCTGTGGACTAGCGGGAGAGTACGAGCAGTACTTC.

CDR3 nucleotide sequence: TGTGCCAGCAGCCCACATCTGCGAGCGGGAGTAGGTAACATTCAGTACTTC. Translated: CASSPHLRAGVGNIQYF. The V and J genes are TRBV5-5 and TRBJ2-4; 8 bases align to TRBD2. J lost 7 bases, V lost 4 bases, and 16 bases had no gene match. There are 17 residues in the CDR3. The V gene's germline CDR1 is SGHKS and CDR2 YYEKEE (reference sequence).

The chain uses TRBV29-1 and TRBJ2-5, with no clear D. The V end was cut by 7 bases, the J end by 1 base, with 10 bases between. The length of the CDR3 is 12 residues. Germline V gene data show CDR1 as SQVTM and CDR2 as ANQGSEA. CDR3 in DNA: TGCAGCGCTATACAAACCCAAGAGACCCAGTACTTC. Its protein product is CSAIQTQETQYF.

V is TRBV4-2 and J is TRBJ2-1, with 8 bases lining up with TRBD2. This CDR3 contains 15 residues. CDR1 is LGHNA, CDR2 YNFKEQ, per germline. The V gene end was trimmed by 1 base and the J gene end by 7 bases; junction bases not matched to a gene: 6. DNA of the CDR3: TGTGCCAGCAGCCAAGTAACTAGCGGTGCGAATGAGCAGTTCTTC. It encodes CASSQVTSGANEQFF.

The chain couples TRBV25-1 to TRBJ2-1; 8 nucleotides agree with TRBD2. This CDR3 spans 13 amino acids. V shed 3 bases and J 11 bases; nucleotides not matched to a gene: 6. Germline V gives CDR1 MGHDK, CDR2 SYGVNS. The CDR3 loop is CASSDRSGRKQFF. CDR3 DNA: TGTGCCAGCAGTGATCGGAGCGGGAGAAAGCAGTTCTTC. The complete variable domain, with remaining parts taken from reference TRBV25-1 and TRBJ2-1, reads EADIYQTPRYLVIGTGKKITLECSQTMGHDKMYWYQQDPGMELHLIHYSYGVNSTEKGDLSSESTVSRIRTEHFPLTLESARPSHTSQYLCASSDRSGRKQFFGPGTRLTVL.

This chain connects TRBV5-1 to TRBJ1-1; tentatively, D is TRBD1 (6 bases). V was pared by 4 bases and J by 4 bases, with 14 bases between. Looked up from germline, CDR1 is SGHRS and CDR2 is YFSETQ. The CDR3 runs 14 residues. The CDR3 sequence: CASSPQGGGTEAFF. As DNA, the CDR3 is TGCGCCAGCAGCCCACAAGGGGGGGGCACTGAAGCTTTCTTT. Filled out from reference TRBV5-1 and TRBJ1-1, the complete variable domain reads KAGVTQTPRYLIKTRGQQVTLSCSPISGHRSVSWYQQTPGQGLQFLFEYFSETQRNKGNFPGRFSGRQFSNSRSEMNVSTLELGDSALYLCASSPQGGGTEAFFGQGTRLTVV.

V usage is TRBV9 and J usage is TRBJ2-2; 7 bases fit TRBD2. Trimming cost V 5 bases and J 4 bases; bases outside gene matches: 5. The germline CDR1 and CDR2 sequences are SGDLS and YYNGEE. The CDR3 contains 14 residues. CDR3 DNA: TGTGCCAGCAGACCTAGCGGTGGCACCGGGGAGCTGTTTTTT. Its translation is CASRPSGGTGELFF.

The CDR3 sequence is CASSGHGGYYEQYF. The CDR3 DNA follows: TGTGCCAGCAGCGGACACGGGGGTTACTACGAGCAGTACTTC. The chain couples TRBV9 to TRBJ2-7; D possibly corresponds to TRBD2 (6 bases). Trimming took 3 bases from V and 3 from J, leaving 13 bases between them. In germline, CDR1 is SGDLS, CDR2 YYNGEE. This CDR3 region has 14 residues. The variable domain in full, completed from reference TRBV9 and TRBJ2-7, reads DSGVTQTPKHLITATGQRVTLRCSPRSGDLSVYWYQQSLDQGLQFLIQYYNGEERAKGNILERFSAQQFPDLHSELNLSSLELGDSALYFCASSGHGGYYEQYFGPGTRLTVT.

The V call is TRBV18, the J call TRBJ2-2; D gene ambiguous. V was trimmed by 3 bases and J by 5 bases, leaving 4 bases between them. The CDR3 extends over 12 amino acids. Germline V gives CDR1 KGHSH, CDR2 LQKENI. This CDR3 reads CASSPRTGELFF. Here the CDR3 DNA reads TGTGCCAGCTCACCTCGGACCGGGGAGCTGTTTTTT.

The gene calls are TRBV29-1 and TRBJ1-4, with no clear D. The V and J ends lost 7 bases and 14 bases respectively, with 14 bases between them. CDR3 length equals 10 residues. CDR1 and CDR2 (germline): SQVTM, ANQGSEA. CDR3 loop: CSAIKEELFF. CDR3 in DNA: TGCAGCGCGATTAAAGAAGAGCTGTTTTTT.

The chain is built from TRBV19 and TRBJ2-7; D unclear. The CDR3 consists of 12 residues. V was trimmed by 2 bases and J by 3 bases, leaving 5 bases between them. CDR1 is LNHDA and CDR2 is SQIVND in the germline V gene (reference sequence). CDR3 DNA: TGTGCCAGTAGTATATTGGGCTACGAGCAGTACTTC. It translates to CASSILGYEQYF.

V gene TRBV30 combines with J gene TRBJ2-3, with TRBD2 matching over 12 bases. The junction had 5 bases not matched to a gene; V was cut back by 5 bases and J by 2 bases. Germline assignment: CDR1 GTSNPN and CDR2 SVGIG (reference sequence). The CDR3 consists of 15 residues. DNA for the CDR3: TGTGCCTGGCAAACTAGCGGGAGGCCCACAGATACGCAGTATTTT. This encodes CAWQTSGRPTDTQYF.

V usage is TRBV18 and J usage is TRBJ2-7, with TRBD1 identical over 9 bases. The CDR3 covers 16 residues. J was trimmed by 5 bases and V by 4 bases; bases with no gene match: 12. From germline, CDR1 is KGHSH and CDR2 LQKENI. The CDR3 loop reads CASSLALRDRANEQYF. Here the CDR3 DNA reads TGTGCCAGCTCACTCGCTCTCCGGGACAGGGCGAACGAGCAGTACTTC.